Presented here are 15 T cell receptor beta chains from one specimen sequenced in a study of blood T cell repertoires in COVID-19. Only in-frame clones appear in the TCRdb table, and some are missing; sequencing was by immunoSEQ multiplex PCR. This sample has some 230,000 clones, with 83% found just once. Sequencing was performed on peripheral blood. The source is a woman in her 50s with acute or convalescent COVID-19.

The CDR3 is CASSNSPNYGYTF. The CDR3 DNA is TGTGCCAGCAGTAACAGTCCTAACTATGGCTACACCTTC. The chain uses TRBV27 and TRBJ1-2, with no clear D. CDR1 and CDR2 (germline): MNHEY, SMNVEV (reference sequence). There are 13 residues in the CDR3. V gave up 5 bases and J gave up 0 bases, with 7 bases separating them.

This clone has just one count. This sequence joins TRBV28 and TRBJ1-6; D is undetermined. Germline V CDR1 and CDR2: MDHEN, SYDVKM. The CDR3 length is 12 residues. V was cut by 4 bases and J by 7 bases, with 5 bases left in between. The CDR3 reads CASSSSNSPLHF. The CDR3 DNA reads TGTGCCAGCAGTTCGAGCAATTCACCCCTCCACTTT.

This clone showed up just a few times. The junction does not match germline at one end; this may be a read error. The V and J genes are TRBV20-1 and TRBJ1-1; possibly TRBD1 for D (6 bases). CDR3 length: 11 amino acids. Per germline, CDR1 DFQATT and CDR2 SNEGSKA (reference sequence). The CDR3 region is CSAQSAGAMRF. CDR3 in DNA: TGCAGTGCTCAAAGCGCGGGGGCAATGAGGTTT.

This clone was observed a single time. The rearrangement links TRBV28 to TRBJ1-1, with D unclear. The CDR3 loop spans 13 amino acids. Between the trimmed V and J ends, which lost 1 base and 4 bases, there was a span of 7 bases. Per germline, CDR1 MDHEN and CDR2 SYDVKM. CDR3 nucleotides: TGTGCCAGCAGTTTATCTCTCTTCACTGAAGCTTTCTTT. Its protein product is CASSLSLFTEAFF.

The V call is TRBV5-1, the J call TRBJ2-3, with 8 bases identical to TRBD2. Looked up from germline, CDR1 is SGHRS and CDR2 is YFSETQ. This CDR3 comprises 16 residues. V was clipped by 0 bases and J by 3 bases; unmatched bases: 6. The CDR3 coding sequence is TGCGCCAGCAGCTTGGAAGCGGGGGCTGGGACAGATACGCAGTATTTT. Translated, it gives CASSLEAGAGTDTQYF.

The V and J genes are TRBV29-1 and TRBJ2-5; D unclear. V dropped 4 bases and J dropped 1 base, with 4 bases sitting between them. The germline V gene has CDR1 SQVTM and CDR2 ANQGSEA. The CDR3 has 11 amino acids. The CDR3 DNA sequence: TGCAGCGTTGTTATCCAAGAGACCCAGTACTTC. As protein: CSVVIQETQYF.

This clone was seen more than once but under ten times. The chain couples TRBV5-1 to TRBJ1-2; TRBD1 matches 10 bases. The CDR3 spans 14 residues. The junction had 4 bases not matched to a gene; V was cut back by 0 bases and J by 8 bases. Germline-derived CDR1 and CDR2 are SGHRS and YFSETQ. The CDR3: CASSLGQGARGYTF. Written as DNA, the CDR3 is TGCGCCAGCAGCTTGGGACAGGGGGCGCGAGGCTACACCTTC.

The rearrangement uses TRBV11-3 and TRBJ2-7; 10 bases line up with TRBD1. The junction had 8 bases not matched to a gene; V was cut back by 6 bases and J by 3 bases. The CDR3 totals 15 residues. Germline assignment: CDR1 SGHNT and CDR2 YENEEA. Written as DNA, the CDR3 is TGTGCCAGCAGTCGGGCCGGGACAGGGGTCTACGAGCAGTACTTC. This codes for CASSRAGTGVYEQYF.

This clone has a handful of counts. The genes are TRBV4-2 and TRBJ1-4; TRBD1 aligns across 8 bases. V was pared by 5 bases and J by 0 bases, with 11 bases of the junction left unmatched. This CDR3 is 18 amino acids long. Germline V lookup: CDR1 LGHNA, CDR2 YNFKEQ. CDR3 bases: TGTGCCAGCAGCAACAGGGGGGGAGACGTTGCAACTAATGAAAAACTGTTTTTT. Residues: CASSNRGGDVATNEKLFF.

The chain recombines TRBV19 with TRBJ1-1, with D possibly being TRBD1 (5 bases). Trimming pared 7 bases from V and 4 bases from J, leaving 19 bases between. Germline-derived CDR1 and CDR2 are LNHDA and SQIVND (reference sequence). The CDR3 spans 15 residues. The DNA of the CDR3 is TGTGCCAGTACTAAGGCGGGGGGTTGGAGCACTGAAGCTTTCTTT. Translated: CASTKAGGWSTEAFF.

The genes are TRBV10-3 and TRBJ2-3; 8 bases map to TRBD2. The V gene's germline CDR1 is ENHRY and CDR2 SYGVKD. J was trimmed by 6 bases and V by 10 bases; bases with no gene match: 6. This CDR3 has 12 amino acids. The CDR3 coding sequence is TGTGCCACAAGCGGGAGTGGGGATACGCAGTATTTT. This sequence encodes CATSGSGDTQYF.

This sequence joins TRBV5-5 and TRBJ1-5; a weak D match, TRBD1 (6 bases). Germline V lookup: CDR1 SGHKS, CDR2 YYEKEE (reference sequence). With 4 bases removed from V and 4 bases from J, the gap between germline ends came to 12 bases. CDR3 length: 14 residues. The CDR3 coding sequence is TGTGCCAGCAGCCTCGGGACAAGGAATCAGCCCCAGCATTTT. Residues: CASSLGTRNQPQHF.

This chain uses TRBV7-9 with TRBJ1-1, with D unresolved. This CDR3 spans 15 amino acids. Trimming took 7 bases from V and 0 from J, leaving 15 bases between them. The germline CDR1 and CDR2 sequences are SEHNR and FQNEAQ (reference sequence). CDR3 in DNA: TGTGCCAGCACCGATTCGGGAGGAATGAACACTGAAGCTTTCTTT. This sequence encodes CASTDSGGMNTEAFF.

V gene TRBV7-9 combines with J gene TRBJ1-2; 7 positions agree with TRBD1. Germline lookup yields CDR1 SEHNR and CDR2 FQNEAQ (reference sequence). The CDR3 covers 14 residues. V shed 5 bases, J shed 6 bases, and the junction held 9 bases outside the gene matches. CDR3 nucleotide sequence: TGTGCCAGCAGCCCCAAGGGACAGCAAGATGGCTACACCTTC. It encodes CASSPKGQQDGYTF.

The chain uses TRBV6-6 and TRBJ1-4; TRBD1 aligns across 8 bases. This CDR3 comprises 14 residues. The trim removed 5 bases at V and 7 bases at J, leaving 6 bases unmatched. CDR1 is MNHNY, CDR2 SVGAGI, per germline (reference sequence). The CDR3 DNA sequence: TGTGCCAGCAGTCTAGACAGGGGTGGTGAAAAACTGTTTTTT. The encoded protein is CASSLDRGGEKLFF.